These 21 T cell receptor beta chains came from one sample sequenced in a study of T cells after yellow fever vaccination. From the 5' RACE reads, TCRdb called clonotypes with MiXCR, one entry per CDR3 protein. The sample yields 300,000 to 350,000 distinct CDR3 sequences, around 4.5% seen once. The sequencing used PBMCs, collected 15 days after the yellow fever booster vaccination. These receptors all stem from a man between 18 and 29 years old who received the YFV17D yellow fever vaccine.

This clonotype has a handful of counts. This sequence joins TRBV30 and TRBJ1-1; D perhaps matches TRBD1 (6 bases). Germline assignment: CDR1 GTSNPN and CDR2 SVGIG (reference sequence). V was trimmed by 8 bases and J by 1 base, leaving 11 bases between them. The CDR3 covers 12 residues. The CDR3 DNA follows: TGTGCCATCGGCAGGGGGAACACTGAAGCTTTCTTT. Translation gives CAIGRGNTEAFF.

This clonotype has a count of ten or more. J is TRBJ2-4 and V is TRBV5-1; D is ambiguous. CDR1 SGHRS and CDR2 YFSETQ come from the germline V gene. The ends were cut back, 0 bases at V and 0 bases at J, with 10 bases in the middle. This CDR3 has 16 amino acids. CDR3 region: CASSLASSLAKNIQYF. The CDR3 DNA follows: TGCGCCAGCAGCTTGGCCAGCTCCTTAGCCAAAAACATTCAGTACTTC.

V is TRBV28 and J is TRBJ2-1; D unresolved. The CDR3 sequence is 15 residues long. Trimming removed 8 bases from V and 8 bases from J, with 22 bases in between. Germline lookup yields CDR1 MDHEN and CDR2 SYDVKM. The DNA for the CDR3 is TGTGCCAGCTACCATGGGGTGGCAGGCCAGGATGAGCAGTTCTTC. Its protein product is CASYHGVAGQDEQFF.

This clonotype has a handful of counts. The CDR3 DNA is TGTGCCACCAGCAGAGGTTCAGGGGGCATCGGTCAGCCCCAGCATTTT. Translating gives CATSRGSGGIGQPQHF. This chain connects TRBV15 to TRBJ1-5; 8 nucleotides agree with TRBD1. Trimming at V came to 1 base and at J to 6 bases, leaving 8 bases not matched to a gene. Germline V CDR1 and CDR2: LNHNV, YYDKDF (reference sequence). The CDR3 extends over 16 amino acids.

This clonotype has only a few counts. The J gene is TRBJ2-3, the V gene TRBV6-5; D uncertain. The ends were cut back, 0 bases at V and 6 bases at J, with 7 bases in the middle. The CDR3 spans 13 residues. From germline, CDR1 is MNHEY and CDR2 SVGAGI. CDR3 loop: CASSYSYMDTQYF. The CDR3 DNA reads TGTGCCAGCAGTTACTCCTATATGGATACGCAGTATTTT.

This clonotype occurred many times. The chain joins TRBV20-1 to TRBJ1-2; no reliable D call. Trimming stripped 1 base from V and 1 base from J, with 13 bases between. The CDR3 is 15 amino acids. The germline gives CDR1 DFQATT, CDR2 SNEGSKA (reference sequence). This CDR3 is CSARVVQEHNYGYTF. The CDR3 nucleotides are TGCAGTGCTAGAGTGGTGCAGGAACATAACTATGGCTACACCTTC.

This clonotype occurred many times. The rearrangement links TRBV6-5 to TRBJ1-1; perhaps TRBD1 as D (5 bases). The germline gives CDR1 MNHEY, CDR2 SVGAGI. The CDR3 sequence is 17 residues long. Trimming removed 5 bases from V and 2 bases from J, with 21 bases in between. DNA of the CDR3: TGTGCCAGCAGTGACGACAACTATTTTAGGGGAAACACTGAAGCTTTCTTT. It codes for CASSDDNYFRGNTEAFF.

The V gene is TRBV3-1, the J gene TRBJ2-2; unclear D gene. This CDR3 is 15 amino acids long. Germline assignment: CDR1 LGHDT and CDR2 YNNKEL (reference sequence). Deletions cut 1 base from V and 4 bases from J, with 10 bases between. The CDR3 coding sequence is TGTGCCAGCAGCCAAGCGGGTCGAGTCACCGGGGAGCTGTTTTTT. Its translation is CASSQAGRVTGELFF.

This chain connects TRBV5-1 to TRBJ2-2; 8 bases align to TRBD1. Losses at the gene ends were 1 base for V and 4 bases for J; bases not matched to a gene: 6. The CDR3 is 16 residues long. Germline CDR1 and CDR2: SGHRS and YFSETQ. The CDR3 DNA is TGCGCCAGCAGCTTGTCGGGACAGGTACCCACCGGGGAGCTGTTTTTT. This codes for CASSLSGQVPTGELFF.

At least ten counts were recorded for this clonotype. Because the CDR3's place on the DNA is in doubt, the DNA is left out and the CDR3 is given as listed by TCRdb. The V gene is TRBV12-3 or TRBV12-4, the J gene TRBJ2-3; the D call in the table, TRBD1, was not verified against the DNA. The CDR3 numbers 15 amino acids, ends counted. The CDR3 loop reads CASSSSAGEADTQYF.

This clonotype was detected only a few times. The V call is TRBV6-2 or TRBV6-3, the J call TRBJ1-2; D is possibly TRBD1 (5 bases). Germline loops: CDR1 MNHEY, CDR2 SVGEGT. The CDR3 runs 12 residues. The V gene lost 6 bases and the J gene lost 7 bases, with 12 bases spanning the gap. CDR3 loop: CASSQGPIGYTF. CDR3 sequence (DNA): TGTGCCAGCAGCCAGGGACCGATTGGCTACACCTTC.

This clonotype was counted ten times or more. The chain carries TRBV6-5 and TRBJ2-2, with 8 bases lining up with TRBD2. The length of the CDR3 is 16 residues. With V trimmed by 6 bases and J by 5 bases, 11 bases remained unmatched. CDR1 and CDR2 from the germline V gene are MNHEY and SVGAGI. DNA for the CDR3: TGTGCCAGCAGCCCTTGGAGCGGGGGCGATACCGGGGAGCTGTTTTTT. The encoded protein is CASSPWSGGDTGELFF.

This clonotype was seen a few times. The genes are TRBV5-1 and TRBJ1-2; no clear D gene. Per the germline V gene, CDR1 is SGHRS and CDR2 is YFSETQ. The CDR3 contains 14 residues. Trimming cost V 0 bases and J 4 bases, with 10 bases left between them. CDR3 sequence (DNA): TGCGCCAGCAGCTTGGGAGGAGGGCTCTATGGCTACACCTTC. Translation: CASSLGGGLYGYTF.

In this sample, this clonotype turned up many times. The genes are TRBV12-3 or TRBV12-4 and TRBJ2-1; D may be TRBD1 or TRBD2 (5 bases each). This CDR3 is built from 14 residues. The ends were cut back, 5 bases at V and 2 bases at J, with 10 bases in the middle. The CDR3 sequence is CASSAGDAYNEQFF. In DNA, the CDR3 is TGTGCCAGCAGTGCCGGGGACGCCTACAATGAGCAGTTCTTC.

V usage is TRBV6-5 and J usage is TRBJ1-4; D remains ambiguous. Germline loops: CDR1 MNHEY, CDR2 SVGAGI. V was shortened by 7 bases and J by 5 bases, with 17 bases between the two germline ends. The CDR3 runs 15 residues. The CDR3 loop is CASTKGGDRNEKLFF. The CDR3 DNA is TGTGCCAGCACCAAGGGAGGTGATAGGAATGAAAAACTGTTTTTT.

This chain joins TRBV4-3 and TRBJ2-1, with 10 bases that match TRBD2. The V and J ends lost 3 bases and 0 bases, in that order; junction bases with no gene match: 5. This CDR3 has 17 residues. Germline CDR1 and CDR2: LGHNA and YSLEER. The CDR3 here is CASSQELAGTSYNEQFF. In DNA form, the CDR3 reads TGCGCCAGCAGCCAGGAACTAGCGGGGACCTCCTACAATGAGCAGTTCTTC.

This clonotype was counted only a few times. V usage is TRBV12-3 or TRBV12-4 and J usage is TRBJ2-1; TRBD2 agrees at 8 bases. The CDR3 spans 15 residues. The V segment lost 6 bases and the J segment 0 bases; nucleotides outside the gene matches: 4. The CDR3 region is CASSHGGVSYNEQFF. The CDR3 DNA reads TGTGCCAGCAGCCACGGGGGGGTCTCCTACAATGAGCAGTTCTTC.

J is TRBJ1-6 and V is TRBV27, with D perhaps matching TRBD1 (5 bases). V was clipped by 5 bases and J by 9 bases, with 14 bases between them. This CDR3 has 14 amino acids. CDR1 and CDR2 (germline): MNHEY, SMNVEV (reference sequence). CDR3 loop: CASSLKGIGSPLHF. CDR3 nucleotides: TGTGCCAGCAGTCTAAAGGGGATCGGTTCACCCCTCCACTTT.

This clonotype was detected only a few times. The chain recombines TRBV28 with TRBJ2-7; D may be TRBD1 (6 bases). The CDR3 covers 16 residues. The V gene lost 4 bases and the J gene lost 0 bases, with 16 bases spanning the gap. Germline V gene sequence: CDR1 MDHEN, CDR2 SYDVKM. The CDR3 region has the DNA TGTGCCAGCAGTTCCGTGACAGGCGGTGCCTCCTACGAGCAGTACGTC. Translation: CASSSVTGGASYEQYV.

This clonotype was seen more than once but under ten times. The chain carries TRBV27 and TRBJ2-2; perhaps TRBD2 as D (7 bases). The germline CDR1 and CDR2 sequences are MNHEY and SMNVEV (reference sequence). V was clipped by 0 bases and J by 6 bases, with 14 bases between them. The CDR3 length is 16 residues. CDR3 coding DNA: TGTGCCAGCAGTTTATCGGGCGGCGGGGGCTCCGGGGAGCTGTTTTTT. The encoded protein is CASSLSGGGGSGELFF.

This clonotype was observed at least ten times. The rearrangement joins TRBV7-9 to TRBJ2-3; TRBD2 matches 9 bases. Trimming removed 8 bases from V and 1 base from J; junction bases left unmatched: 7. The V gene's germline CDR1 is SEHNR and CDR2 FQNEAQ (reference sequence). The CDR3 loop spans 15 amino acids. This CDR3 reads CASSGERGGTDTQYF. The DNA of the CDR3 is TGTGCCAGCTCGGGCGAGCGGGGGGGCACAGATACGCAGTATTTT.